These 21 T cell receptor beta chains share one sample of origin, sequenced in a study of T cells in Graves' hyperthyroidism and ophthalmopathy. RNA transcripts provided the source from which TCR beta CDR3 regions were amplified. HTBI primers drove first-round RT-PCR of the TCR CDR3. TCRdb processed the multiplex PCR reads anew with MiXCR; each CDR3 protein has one entry. This table has about 300,000 distinct CDR3 sequences, roughly an eighth appearing once. The sequenced sample consisted of blood. These receptors were collected from a woman between 40 and 50 years old with Graves' hyperthyroidism.

J is TRBJ2-3 and V is TRBV20-1, with 9 bases aligning to TRBD2. There are 16 residues in the CDR3. The junction had 6 bases not matched to a gene; V was cut back by 0 bases and J by 2 bases. Germline-derived CDR1 and CDR2 are DFQATT and SNEGSKA (reference sequence). The CDR3 spells CSARDRIAGATDTQYF. The CDR3 DNA reads TGCAGTGCTAGAGATCGAATAGCGGGGGCCACAGATACGCAGTATTTT.

This clonotype showed up many times. CDR3 residues: CASSSRRTSRDNEQFF. DNA of the CDR3: TGTGCCAGCAGCTCCCGCCGGACTTCGAGGGACAATGAGCAGTTCTTC. V usage is TRBV7-9 and J usage is TRBJ2-1, with a possible D match to TRBD2 (5 bases). Trimming cost V 4 bases and J 5 bases, with 18 bases left between them. This CDR3 region has 16 residues. Germline V lookup: CDR1 SEHNR, CDR2 FQNEAQ (reference sequence).

This clonotype was recorded a few times. The chain combines TRBV29-1 with TRBJ2-7; 7 bases line up with TRBD1. With V trimmed by 7 bases and J by 4 bases, 10 bases remained unmatched. CDR1 is SQVTM and CDR2 is ANQGSEA in the germline V gene. This CDR3 is 13 amino acids long. CDR3 DNA sequence: TGCAGCGCCATGACAGGGATCGGATACGAGCAGTACTTC. Protein product: CSAMTGIGYEQYF.

In this sample, this clonotype turned up many times. This chain uses TRBV29-1 with TRBJ1-4, with D possibly being TRBD1 (5 bases). The CDR3 contains 14 residues. The ends were cut back, 1 base at V and 7 bases at J, with 13 bases in the middle. The V gene's germline CDR1 is SQVTM and CDR2 ANQGSEA. Written as DNA, the CDR3 is TGCAGCGTTGAAGCGGGGGGGACCGCTGAAAAACTGTTTTTT. Amino acid sequence: CSVEAGGTAEKLFF.

The gene calls are TRBV19 and TRBJ1-1, with unresolved D. The CDR3 is 15 amino acids. Germline V lookup: CDR1 LNHDA, CDR2 SQIVND (reference sequence). The V end was cut by 4 bases, the J end by 4 bases, with 16 bases between. In DNA form, the CDR3 reads TGTGCCAGTAGTAAAGCAGAGGCGCCGGGCACTGAAGCTTTCTTT. Translation: CASSKAEAPGTEAFF.

This clonotype was found many times. The V and J genes are TRBV12-3 or TRBV12-4 and TRBJ2-3; tentatively, D is TRBD1 (6 bases). The CDR3 consists of 14 residues. The ends were cut back, 7 bases at V and 4 bases at J, with 15 bases in the middle. The CDR3: CASTRTAKSDTQYF. CDR3 bases: TGTGCCAGCACCAGGACAGCTAAGTCAGATACGCAGTATTTT.

The chain is built from TRBV7-2 and TRBJ2-1, with a possible D match to TRBD2 (5 bases). Germline loops: CDR1 SGHTA, CDR2 FQGNSA. Trimming took off 8 bases at V and 3 bases at J, with 14 bases between the two ends. The CDR3 loop spans 14 amino acids. CDR3 loop: CASVPLADYNEQFF. In DNA, the CDR3 is TGTGCCAGCGTCCCCCTAGCAGACTACAATGAGCAGTTCTTC.

Ten or more counts support this clonotype. V gene TRBV18 combines with J gene TRBJ1-3; D not certain. The CDR3 totals 13 residues. V was shortened by 6 bases and J by 5 bases, with 11 bases between the two germline ends. Germline V lookup: CDR1 KGHSH, CDR2 LQKENI. CDR3 amino acids: CASSAEQRNTIYF. In nucleotides, the CDR3 is TGTGCCAGCTCCGCCGAACAGAGAAACACCATATATTTT.

This clonotype has only a few counts. The V and J genes are TRBV6-1 and TRBJ2-3; D gene uncertain. This CDR3 comprises 14 residues. Germline loops: CDR1 MNHNS, CDR2 SASEGT. Trimming took 6 bases from V and 0 from J, leaving 10 bases between them. CDR3 coding DNA: TGTGCCAGCAGCGAAATACCTAGCACAGATACGCAGTATTTT. Protein product: CASSEIPSTDTQYF.

To note about this clonotype: Because it lacks the conserved phenylalanine or tryptophan at the end, this CDR3 is likely a read error. The V call is TRBV20-1, the J call TRBJ2-7; 10 nucleotides align to TRBD2. The CDR3 sequence is 13 residues long. V was clipped by 5 bases and J by 4 bases; unmatched bases: 5. Looked up from germline, CDR1 is DFQATT and CDR2 is SNEGSKA (reference sequence). The CDR3 loop is CSALGLAVYEQYL. The CDR3 nucleotides read TGCAGTGCTCTTGGACTAGCGGTTTACGAGCAGTACCTC.

Notes on this clonotype: A much larger clone lies one base from this, so it may be a read error. The chain couples TRBV28 to TRBJ1-1, with D possibly TRBD1 on 5 matching bases. The V and J ends lost 3 bases and 10 bases respectively, with 12 bases between them. In germline, CDR1 is MDHEN, CDR2 SYDVKM. This CDR3 is 12 amino acids long. In DNA, the CDR3 is TGTGCCAGCAGTTTTTCGGGGGATGTAGCTTTCTTT. This codes for CASSFSGDVAFF.

This clonotype was observed once. This clone may be a read error of a much larger clone one base away. This chain links TRBV24-1 with TRBJ2-1, with 7 bases that match TRBD2. Germline V gene lookup returns CDR1 KGHDR and CDR2 SFDVKD. The CDR3 sequence is 14 residues long. CDR3 amino acids: CATSDSGDYNKQFF. In nucleotides, the CDR3 is TGTGCCACCAGTGACAGCGGGGATTACAATAAGCAGTTCTTC.

The V and J genes are TRBV19 and TRBJ1-5, with D possibly matching TRBD1 (5 bases). V lost 7 bases and J 0 bases, leaving 13 bases between the germline ends. In germline, CDR1 is LNHDA, CDR2 SQIVND (reference sequence). The CDR3 runs to 15 residues. CDR3 in amino acids: CASKGQGSSNQPQHF. In DNA form, the CDR3 reads TGTGCCAGTAAGGGCCAGGGAAGTAGCAATCAGCCCCAGCATTTT.

The chain employs TRBV24-1 and TRBJ2-5, with 13 bases fitting TRBD2. The CDR3 consists of 16 residues. Losses at the gene ends were 4 bases for V and 4 bases for J; bases not matched to a gene: 5. Germline V gives CDR1 KGHDR, CDR2 SFDVKD. The CDR3: CATSDRTSGSLETQYF. The DNA for the CDR3 is TGTGCCACCAGTGACCGGACTAGCGGGAGTCTAGAGACCCAGTACTTC.

This clonotype was detected ten times or more. This CDR3 is CASREYLRTDTQYF. The CDR3 DNA reads TGTGCCAGCAGGGAATACCTTCGCACAGATACGCAGTATTTT. The chain joins TRBV5-6 to TRBJ2-3; D remains unclear. CDR3 length: 14 amino acids. CDR1 and CDR2 from the germline V gene are SGHDT and YYEEEE. V lost 5 bases, J lost 1 base, and 11 bases lay in between.

This clonotype was counted ten times or more. The CDR3 spells CASSALAGGPDEQFF. CDR3 DNA: TGTGCCAGCAGTGCTCTAGCGGGAGGGCCGGATGAGCAGTTCTTC. The gene calls are TRBV6-1 and TRBJ2-1; TRBD2 aligns across 12 bases. V was clipped by 4 bases and J by 8 bases; unmatched bases: 6. Per the germline V gene, CDR1 is MNHNS and CDR2 is SASEGT. The CDR3 has 15 residues.

This clonotype was picked up many times. The CDR3 DNA follows: TGTGCCAGCAGTCCTAGGGGCGGAGAGACCCAGTACTTC. Protein sequence: CASSPRGGETQYF. The genes are TRBV6-2 or TRBV6-3 and TRBJ2-5, with D possibly TRBD1 on 5 matching bases. The CDR3 spans 13 residues. The V end was cut by 5 bases, the J end by 4 bases, with 11 bases between. Per germline, CDR1 MNHEY and CDR2 SVGEGT.

This clonotype has more than one count but fewer than ten. This chain uses TRBV19 with TRBJ1-5; D is unclear. This CDR3 has 13 amino acids. CDR1 LNHDA and CDR2 SQIVND come from the germline V gene (reference sequence). V lost 3 bases and J 0 bases, leaving 3 bases between the germline ends. CDR3 bases: TGTGCCAGTAGTATGAATAGCAATCAGCCCCAGCATTTT. This sequence encodes CASSMNSNQPQHF.

This clonotype was detected ten times or more. The chain employs TRBV11-2 and TRBJ2-7; 7 bases are a match to TRBD1. Trimming at V came to 5 bases and at J to 10 bases, leaving 14 bases not matched to a gene. Germline V gives CDR1 SGHAT, CDR2 FQNNGV. The CDR3 has 14 amino acids. CDR3 bases: TGTGCCAGCAGCGCAGACAGGGTCTCTACGTTTCAGTACTTC. Amino acid sequence: CASSADRVSTFQYF.

This clonotype was seen repeatedly, ten times or more. This sequence joins TRBV5-5 and TRBJ1-1; D gene uncertain. Germline loops: CDR1 SGHKS, CDR2 YYEKEE (reference sequence). Trimming took off 3 bases at V and 1 base at J, with 7 bases between the two ends. CDR3 length equals 13 residues. Written as DNA, the CDR3 is TGTGCCAGCAGCTGGGCCTCGAACACTGAAGCTTTCTTT. Its translation: CASSWASNTEAFF.

The gene calls are TRBV18 and TRBJ2-7; TRBD2 is a possible D gene (5 bases). V dropped 2 bases and J dropped 6 bases, with 14 bases sitting between them. Germline V gene lookup returns CDR1 KGHSH and CDR2 LQKENI. The CDR3 contains 14 residues. CDR3 loop: CASSPLSSIGEQYF. In nucleotides, the CDR3 is TGTGCCAGCTCACCATTATCTAGCATCGGCGAGCAGTACTTC.